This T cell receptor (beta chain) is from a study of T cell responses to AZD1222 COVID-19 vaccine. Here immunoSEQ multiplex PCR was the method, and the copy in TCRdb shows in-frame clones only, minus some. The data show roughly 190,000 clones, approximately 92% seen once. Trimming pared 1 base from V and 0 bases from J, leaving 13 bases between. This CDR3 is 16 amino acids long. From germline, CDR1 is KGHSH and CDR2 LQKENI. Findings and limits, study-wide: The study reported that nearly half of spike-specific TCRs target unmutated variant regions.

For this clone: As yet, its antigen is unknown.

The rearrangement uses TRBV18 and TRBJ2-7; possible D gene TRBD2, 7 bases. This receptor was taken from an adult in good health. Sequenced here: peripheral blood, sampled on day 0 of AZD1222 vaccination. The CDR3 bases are TGTGCCAGCTCACCACGGAGGGGAGGGGGCTCCTACGAGCAGTACTTC. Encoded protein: CASSPRRGGGSYEQYF.